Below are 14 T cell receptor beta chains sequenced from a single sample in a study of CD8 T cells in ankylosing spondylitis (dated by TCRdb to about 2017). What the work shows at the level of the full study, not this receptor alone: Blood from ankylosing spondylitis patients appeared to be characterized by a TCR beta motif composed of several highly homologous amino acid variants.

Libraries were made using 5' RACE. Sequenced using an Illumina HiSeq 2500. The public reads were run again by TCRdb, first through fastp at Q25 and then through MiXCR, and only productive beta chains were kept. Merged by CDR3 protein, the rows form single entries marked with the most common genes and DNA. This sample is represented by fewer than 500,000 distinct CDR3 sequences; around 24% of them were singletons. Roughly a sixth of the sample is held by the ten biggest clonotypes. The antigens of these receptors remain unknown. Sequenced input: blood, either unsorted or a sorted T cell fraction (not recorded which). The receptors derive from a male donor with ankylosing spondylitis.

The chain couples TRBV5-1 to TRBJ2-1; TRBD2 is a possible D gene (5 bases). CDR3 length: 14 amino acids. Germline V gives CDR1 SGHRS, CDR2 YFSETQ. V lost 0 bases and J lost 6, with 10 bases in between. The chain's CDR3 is CASSLDLEGNEQFF. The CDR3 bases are TGCGCCAGCAGCTTGGATCTAGAGGGCAATGAGCAGTTCTTC.

The CDR3 DNA follows: TGTGCCAGCAGCTTGGCGACAGCATATGGCTACACCTTC. As protein: CASSLATAYGYTF. The chain joins TRBV5-6 to TRBJ1-2, with D perhaps TRBD1 (5 bases). The CDR3 loop spans 13 amino acids. The V gene lost 0 bases and the J gene lost 5 bases, with 8 bases spanning the gap. Germline CDR1 SGHDT, CDR2 YYEEEE.

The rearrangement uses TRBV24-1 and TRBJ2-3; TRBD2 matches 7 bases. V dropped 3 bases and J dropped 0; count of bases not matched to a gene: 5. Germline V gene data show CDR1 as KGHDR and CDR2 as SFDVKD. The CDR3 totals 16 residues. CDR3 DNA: TGTGCCACCAGTGATGAGATTAGCGGGAGCACAGATACGCAGTATTTT. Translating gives CATSDEISGSTDTQYF.

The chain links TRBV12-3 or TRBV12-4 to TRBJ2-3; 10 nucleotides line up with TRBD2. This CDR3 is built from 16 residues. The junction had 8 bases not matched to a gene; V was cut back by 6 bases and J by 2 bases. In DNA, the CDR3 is TGTGCCAGCAGCCGTACTAGCGGGATGTCCACAGATACGCAGTATTTT. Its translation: CASSRTSGMSTDTQYF.

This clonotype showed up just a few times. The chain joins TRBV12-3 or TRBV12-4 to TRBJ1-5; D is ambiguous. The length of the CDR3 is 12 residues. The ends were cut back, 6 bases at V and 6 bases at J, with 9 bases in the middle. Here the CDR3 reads CASSPGIQPQHF. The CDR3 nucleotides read TGTGCCAGCAGCCCCGGGATTCAGCCCCAGCATTTT.

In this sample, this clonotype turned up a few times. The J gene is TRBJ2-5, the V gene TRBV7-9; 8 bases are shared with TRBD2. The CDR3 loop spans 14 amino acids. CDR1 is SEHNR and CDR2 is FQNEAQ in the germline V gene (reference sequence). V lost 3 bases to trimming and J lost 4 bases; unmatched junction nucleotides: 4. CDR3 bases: TGTGCCAGCAGCTTGGGACTAGATGCAGAGACCCAGTACTTC. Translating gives CASSLGLDAETQYF.

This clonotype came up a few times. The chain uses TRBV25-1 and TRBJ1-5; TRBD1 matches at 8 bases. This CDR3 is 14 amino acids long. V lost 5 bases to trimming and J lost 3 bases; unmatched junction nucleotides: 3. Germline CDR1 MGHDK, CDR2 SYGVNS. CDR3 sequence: CASSRTGFNQPQHF. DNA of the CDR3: TGTGCCAGCAGTCGGACAGGGTTCAATCAGCCCCAGCATTTT.

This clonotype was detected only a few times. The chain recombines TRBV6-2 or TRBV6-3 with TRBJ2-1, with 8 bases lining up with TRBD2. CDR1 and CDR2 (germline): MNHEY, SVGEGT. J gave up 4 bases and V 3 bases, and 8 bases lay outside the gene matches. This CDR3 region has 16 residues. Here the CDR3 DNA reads TGTGCCAGCAGTTATGCAGCTAGCGGGCCATACAATGAGCAGTTCTTC. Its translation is CASSYAASGPYNEQFF.

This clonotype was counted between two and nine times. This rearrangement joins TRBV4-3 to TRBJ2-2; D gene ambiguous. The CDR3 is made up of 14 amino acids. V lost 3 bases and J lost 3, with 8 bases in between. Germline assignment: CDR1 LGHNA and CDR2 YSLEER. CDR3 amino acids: CASSHSPDTGELFF. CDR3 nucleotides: TGCGCCAGCAGCCATTCTCCGGACACCGGGGAGCTGTTTTTT.

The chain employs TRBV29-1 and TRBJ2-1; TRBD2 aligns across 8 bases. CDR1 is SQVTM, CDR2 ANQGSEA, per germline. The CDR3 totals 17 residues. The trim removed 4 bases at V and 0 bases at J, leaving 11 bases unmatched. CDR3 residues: CSVVGLAGRSSYNEQFF. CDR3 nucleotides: TGCAGCGTTGTTGGGCTAGCGGGTAGGAGCTCCTACAATGAGCAGTTCTTC.

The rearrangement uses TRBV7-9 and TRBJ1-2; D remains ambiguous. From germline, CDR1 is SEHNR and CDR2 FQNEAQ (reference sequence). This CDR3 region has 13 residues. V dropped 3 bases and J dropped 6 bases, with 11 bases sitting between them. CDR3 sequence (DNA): TGTGCCAGCAGCTTTCGTCCGCTGGATGGCTACACCTTC. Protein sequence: CASSFRPLDGYTF.

The CDR3 reads CASRPTPPNTGELFF. The CDR3, as DNA: TGTGCCAGCAGGCCGACACCTCCGAACACCGGGGAGCTGTTTTTT. The chain couples TRBV6-2 or TRBV6-3 to TRBJ2-2; D gene unclear. This CDR3 is built from 15 residues. The germline CDR1 and CDR2 sequences are MNHEY and SVGEGT. The germline V and J ends were trimmed by 6 bases and 0 bases, with 11 bases remaining between them.

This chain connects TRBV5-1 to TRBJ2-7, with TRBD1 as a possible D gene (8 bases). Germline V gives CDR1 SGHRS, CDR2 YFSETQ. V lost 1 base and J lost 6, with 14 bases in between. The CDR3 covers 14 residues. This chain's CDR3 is CASSLTGGVGEQYF. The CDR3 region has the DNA TGCGCCAGCAGCTTGACAGGGGGGGTTGGCGAGCAGTACTTC.

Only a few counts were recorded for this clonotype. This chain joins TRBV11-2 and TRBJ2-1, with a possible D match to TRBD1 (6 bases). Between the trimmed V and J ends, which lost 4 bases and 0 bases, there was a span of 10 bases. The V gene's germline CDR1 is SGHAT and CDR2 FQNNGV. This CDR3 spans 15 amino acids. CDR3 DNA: TGTGCCAGCAGCTCTAACAGGGTCTCCTACAATGAGCAGTTCTTC. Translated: CASSSNRVSYNEQFF.